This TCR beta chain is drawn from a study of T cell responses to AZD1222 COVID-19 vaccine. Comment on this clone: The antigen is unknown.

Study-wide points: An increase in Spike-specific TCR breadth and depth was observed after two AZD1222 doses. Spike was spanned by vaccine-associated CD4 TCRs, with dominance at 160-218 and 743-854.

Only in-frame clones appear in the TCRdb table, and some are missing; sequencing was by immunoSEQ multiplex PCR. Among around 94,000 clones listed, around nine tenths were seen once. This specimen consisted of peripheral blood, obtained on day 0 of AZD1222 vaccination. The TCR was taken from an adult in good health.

CDR3 in DNA: TGTGCCAGTAGTATTCCCCAGGGGAGCTATGGCTACACCTTC. Translated, it gives CASSIPQGSYGYTF. The chain joins TRBV19 to TRBJ1-2, with D possibly TRBD1 on 6 matching bases. The CDR3 consists of 14 residues. CDR1 is LNHDA and CDR2 is SQIVND in the germline V gene (reference sequence). Trimming pared 3 bases from V and 4 bases from J, leaving 12 bases between.